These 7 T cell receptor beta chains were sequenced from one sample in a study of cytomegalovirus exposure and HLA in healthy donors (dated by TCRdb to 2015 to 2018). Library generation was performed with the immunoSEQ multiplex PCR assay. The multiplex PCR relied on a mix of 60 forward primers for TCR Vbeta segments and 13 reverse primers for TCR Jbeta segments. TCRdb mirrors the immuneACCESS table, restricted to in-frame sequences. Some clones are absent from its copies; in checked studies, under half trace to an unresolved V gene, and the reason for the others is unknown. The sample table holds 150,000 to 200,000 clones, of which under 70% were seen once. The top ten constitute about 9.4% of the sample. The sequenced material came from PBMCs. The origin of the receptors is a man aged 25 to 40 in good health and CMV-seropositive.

The CDR3 spells CASSRGQGNTEAFF. The CDR3 nucleotides read TGTGCCAGCAGCCGGGGACAGGGTAACACTGAAGCTTTCTTT. The chain uses TRBV2 and TRBJ1-1, with 9 bases matching TRBD1. There are 14 residues in the CDR3. The germline CDR1 and CDR2 sequences are SNHLY and FYNNEI. V was clipped by 6 bases and J by 2 bases; unmatched bases: 4.

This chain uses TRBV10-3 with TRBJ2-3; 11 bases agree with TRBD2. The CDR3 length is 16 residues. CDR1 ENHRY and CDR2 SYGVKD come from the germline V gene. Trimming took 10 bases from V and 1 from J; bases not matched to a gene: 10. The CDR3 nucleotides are TGTGCCACCCTGACTAGCGGGAAAGGAGGCACAGATACGCAGTATTTT. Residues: CATLTSGKGGTDTQYF.

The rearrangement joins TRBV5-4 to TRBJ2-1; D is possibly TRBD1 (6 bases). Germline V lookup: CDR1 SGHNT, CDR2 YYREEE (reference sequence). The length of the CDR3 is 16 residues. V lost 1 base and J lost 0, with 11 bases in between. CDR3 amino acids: CASSLQGQSSYNEQFF. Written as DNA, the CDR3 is TGTGCCAGCAGCTTGCAGGGACAAAGCTCCTACAATGAGCAGTTCTTC.

The chain's CDR3 is CASSPTRVRGGFVTDTQYF. CDR3 DNA sequence: TGTGCCAGCAGCCCTACCCGAGTCAGAGGAGGGTTTGTAACAGATACGCAGTATTTT. This sequence joins TRBV7-8 and TRBJ2-3; a weak D match, TRBD2 (6 bases). V shed 5 bases and J shed 3 bases, with 27 bases lying between them. Per germline, CDR1 SGHVS and CDR2 FQNEAQ. There are 19 residues in the CDR3.

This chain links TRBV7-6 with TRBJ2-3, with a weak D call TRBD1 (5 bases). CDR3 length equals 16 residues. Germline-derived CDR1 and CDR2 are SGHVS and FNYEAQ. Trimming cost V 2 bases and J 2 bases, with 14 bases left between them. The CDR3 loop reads CASSLLVGPLTDTQYF. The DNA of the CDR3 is TGTGCCAGCAGCTTATTAGTGGGGCCGCTCACAGATACGCAGTATTTT. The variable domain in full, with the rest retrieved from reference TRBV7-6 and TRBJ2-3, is GAGVSQSPRYKVTKRGQDVALRCDPISGHVSLYWYRQALGQGPEFLTYFNYEAQQDKSGLPNDRFSAERPEGSISTLTIQRTEQRDSAMYRCASSLLVGPLTDTQYFGPGTRLTVL.

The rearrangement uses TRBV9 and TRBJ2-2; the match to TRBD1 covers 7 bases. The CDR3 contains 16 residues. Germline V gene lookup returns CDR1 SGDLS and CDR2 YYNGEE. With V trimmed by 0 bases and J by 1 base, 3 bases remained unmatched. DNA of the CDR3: TGTGCCAGCAGCGTAGAGGGGGCGGGGAACACCGGGGAGCTGTTTTTT. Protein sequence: CASSVEGAGNTGELFF.

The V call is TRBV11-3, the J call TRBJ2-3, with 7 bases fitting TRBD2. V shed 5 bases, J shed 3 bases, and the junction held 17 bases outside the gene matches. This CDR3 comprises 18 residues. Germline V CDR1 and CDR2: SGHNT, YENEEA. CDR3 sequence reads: CASSPLWVAGDNTDTQYF. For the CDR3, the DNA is TGTGCCAGCAGCCCCCTTTGGGTAGCGGGTGATAATACAGATACGCAGTATTTT.